Listed here are 2 T cell receptor beta chains from one sample, sequenced in a study of CD8+ T cells in alopecia areata. As for treatment: oral pan-JAK inhibitor, 5-10 mg twice daily. In each case, RNA was isolated and then reverse transcribed into cDNA as the sequencing template. Profiling relied on immunoSEQ multiplex PCR, and the TCRdb table lists in-frame clones only, not all of them. The sample consists of over 200,000 clones, around three fifths of them appearing once. Sequencing used CD4+ T cells sorted from blood, obtained at week 4, from a patient treated with tofacitinib. The receptors originated from a human donor with alopecia areata.

The rearrangement uses TRBV6-6 and TRBJ1-1, with D perhaps TRBD1 (5 bases). Trimming removed 6 bases from V and 5 bases from J, with 13 bases in between. The CDR3 is made up of 13 amino acids. From germline, CDR1 is MNHNY and CDR2 SVGAGI (reference sequence). Here the CDR3 reads CASSRRDGTEAFF. The CDR3 nucleotides are TGTGCCAGCAGCCGCAGGGACGGAACTGAAGCTTTCTTT.

The chain couples TRBV2 to TRBJ2-7, with a weak D call TRBD2 (6 bases). The length of the CDR3 is 14 residues. Germline V lookup: CDR1 SNHLY, CDR2 FYNNEI. Trimming removed 1 base at V and 3 bases at J, with 10 bases between. The CDR3 here is CASSEGGDGYEQYF. The CDR3 DNA reads as TGTGCCAGCAGTGAAGGGGGGGACGGCTACGAGCAGTACTTC.